This T cell receptor beta chain was documented in a study of CD8 T cells in ankylosing spondylitis. Study-wide points: Characteristic of ankylosing spondylitis blood, it appeared, was a TCR beta motif comprising about eight highly homologous variants. Clones linked to disease were reported to show significant enrichment in matched ankylosing spondylitis synovial fluid.

TCRdb processed the 5' RACE reads anew with MiXCR; each CDR3 protein has one entry. This sample has fewer than 750,000 distinct CDR3 sequences, with about 20% found just once. With regard to this clonotype: As yet, its antigen is unknown.

This TCR was recovered from a male donor with ankylosing spondylitis. Sequenced input: blood, either unsorted or a sorted T cell fraction (not recorded which).

The CDR3 bases are TGTGCCAGCAGTGATGCGGCTAGCGCCCACGAGCAGTACTTC. Encoded protein: CASSDAASAHEQYF. This chain uses TRBV25-1 with TRBJ2-7, with D possibly TRBD2 on 6 matching bases. V lost 3 bases and J lost 5, with 14 bases in between. Germline CDR1 and CDR2: MGHDK and SYGVNS. CDR3 length: 14 residues.